The rows below give T cell receptor beta chains drawn from one sample of a study of OX40 agonist ivuxolimab in advanced cancers. Using immunoSEQ multiplex PCR, the repertoire was profiled, and TCRdb retains in-frame clones only, with some absent. The profile shows roughly 80,000 clones, around four fifths of them singletons. Material: CD4+ or CD8+ T cells sorted from blood, obtained in a trial of the OX40 agonist ivuxolimab. Receptors were obtained from an adult with an advanced solid tumor such as melanoma, head and neck, liver or kidney cancer. Both conserved end residues are part of each CDR3.

j_gene	v_gene	CDR3aa
TRBJ2-4	TRBV27	CASSTQHSLLAKNIQYF
TRBJ1-2	TRBV4-1	CASSHSGPSYGYTF
TRBJ2-3	TRBV2	CASSERAKDRGPGVTQYF
TRBJ2-7	TRBV18	CASSPGDWSYEQYF
TRBJ2-1	TRBV7-6	CASRNRRGISSYNEQFF
TRBJ2-3	TRBV11-2	CASSLVTGTTDTQYF
TRBJ2-5	TRBV5-4	CASSLFVVSQETQYF
TRBJ2-1	TRBV5-1	CASSFSDYNEQFF
TRBJ2-3	TRBV5-1	CASSTQGADTQYF
TRBJ1-5	TRBV9	CASSLQGLQPQHF
TRBJ2-5	TRBV7-2	CASSSMRTLESQYF
TRBJ2-3	TRBV6-5	CASSYQGHSRDTQYF
TRBJ2-5	TRBV27	CASSPTLVNQETQYF
TRBJ2-7	TRBV15	CATSRGIGYEQYF
TRBJ2-6	TRBV27	CASSFTGANVLTF
TRBJ1-1	TRBV25-1	CASSDPAKNTEAFF
TRBJ1-2	TRBV5-1	CASSIGADTYGYTF
TRBJ1-1	TRBV7-2	CASSSQGARGTEAFF
TRBJ2-1	TRBV18	CASSPPAGGSYNEQFF
TRBJ2-2	TRBV6-1	CASSEVWDTGELFF
TRBJ1-1	TRBV7-9	CASSNAGGTEAFF
TRBJ1-1	TRBV11-3	CASSSDGAPEAFF
TRBJ2-3	TRBV5-1	CASSRQGTDTQYF
TRBJ2-7	TRBV5-1	CASSLGGDTYEQYF
TRBJ1-1	TRBV6-5	CASRFGTVNTEAFF
TRBJ1-6	TRBV6-5	CASSPPAGANSPLHF
TRBJ2-2	TRBV7-3	CASSPRGAIGELFF
TRBJ1-2	TRBV2	CASTNRAANYGYTF
TRBJ2-7	TRBV9	CASSPGRAQGFYEQYF
TRBJ1-3	TRBV5-1	CASSLARGAGNTIYF
TRBJ1-2	TRBV7-2	CASSADRGFYGYTF
TRBJ1-6	TRBV2	CASSISGINSPLHF
TRBJ1-1	TRBV11-2	CASSLGTEAFF
TRBJ1-3	TRBV9	CASSPLRHSGNTIYF
TRBJ2-6	TRBV28	CASSPIGVQGFGANVLTF
TRBJ1-4	TRBV5-1	CASSLGPTNRGEKLFF
TRBJ1-5	TRBV19	CASSSGDRQDQPQHF
TRBJ2-1	TRBV18	CASSPKGNSYNEQFF
TRBJ1-5	TRBV7-2	CASSPLARVQPQHF
TRBJ2-7	TRBV6-1	CASSELANSYEQYF
TRBJ1-2	TRBV28	CASSPTGRLRRNYGYTF
TRBJ1-5	TRBV19	CASSKGVGNQPQHF
TRBJ1-4	TRBV6-5	CASSERGRNEKLFF
TRBJ1-1	TRBV27	CASSLRTGRDTEAFF
TRBJ2-1	TRBV28	CASSGAGGANNEQFF